Below are 13 T cell receptor beta chains sequenced from a single sample in a study of T cells after posttransplantation cyclophosphamide. Clones were sequenced by immunoSEQ multiplex PCR, and TCRdb holds only the in-frame ones, with some missing. The profile shows about 22,000 clones, roughly 67% of them singletons. The sequenced sample was memory CD4+ T cells sorted from PBMCs. The source is a woman aged 55-70 years in good health, CMV-negative, and a related stem cell transplant donor.

V and J are TRBV14 and TRBJ2-2, with D tentatively TRBD2 (6 bases). The germline V and J ends were trimmed by 2 bases and 12 bases, with 13 bases remaining between them. Germline-derived CDR1 and CDR2 are SGHDN and FVKESK. The CDR3 runs 13 residues. CDR3 residues: CASSQMAGRKLFF. The CDR3 DNA is TGTGCCAGCAGCCAAATGGCGGGAAGGAAGCTGTTTTTT.

V is TRBV2 and J is TRBJ1-1, with a possible D match to TRBD1 (5 bases). The CDR3 is made up of 13 amino acids. Germline CDR1 SNHLY, CDR2 FYNNEI. The germline V and J ends were trimmed by 0 bases and 5 bases, with 7 bases remaining between them. The CDR3 DNA reads as TGTGCCAGCAGTGAAGCGGGGGGGACTGAAGCTTTCTTT. Protein product: CASSEAGGTEAFF.

This sequence joins TRBV6-1 and TRBJ2-4, with D perhaps matching TRBD2 (6 bases). Germline loops: CDR1 MNHNS, CDR2 SASEGT. Trimming removed 3 bases from V and 0 bases from J, with 18 bases in between. This CDR3 is 18 amino acids long. CDR3 DNA sequence: TGTGCCAGCAGTGACCGGGAGACAGCCTCTCTAGCCAAAAACATTCAGTACTTC. It is translated as CASSDRETASLAKNIQYF.

J is TRBJ2-3 and V is TRBV5-1; 10 bases align to TRBD1. With 4 bases clipped from V and 7 bases from J, the junction kept 6 bases outside the gene matches. This CDR3 comprises 14 residues. CDR1 is SGHRS, CDR2 YFSETQ, per germline. The CDR3 sequence: CASSPDRGTNTQYF. In nucleotides, the CDR3 is TGCGCCAGCAGCCCGGACAGGGGGACGAATACGCAGTATTTT.

This clone has only a few counts. Other nucleotide sequences from this sample produce the same CDR3. The J gene is TRBJ1-2, the V gene TRBV9, with TRBD1 matching over 10 bases. Germline V gene data show CDR1 as SGDLS and CDR2 as YYNGEE. This CDR3 has 15 amino acids. Unmatched junction bases numbered 6, after V lost 4 bases and J lost 3 bases. CDR3 DNA: TGTGCCAGCAGCCCAAGGACAGGGGGGTACTATGGCTACACCTTC. Translated: CASSPRTGGYYGYTF.

This clone was seen a few times. The V gene is TRBV5-1, the J gene TRBJ2-1; 11 positions match TRBD2. This CDR3 region has 16 residues. Trimming removed 0 bases from V and 7 bases from J; junction bases left unmatched: 6. Germline V gene sequence: CDR1 SGHRS, CDR2 YFSETQ. CDR3 amino acids: CASSLGSSGRRNEQFF. The DNA for the CDR3 is TGCGCCAGCAGCTTGGGGTCTAGCGGGAGGCGGAATGAGCAGTTCTTC.

The chain has TRBV29-1 and TRBJ1-1, with D unclear. Trimming cost V 7 bases and J 0 bases, with 12 bases left between them. Germline CDR1 is SQVTM and CDR2 is ANQGSEA. The CDR3 covers 13 residues. As DNA, the CDR3 is TGCAGCGCCAGGACGGGGATGAACACTGAAGCTTTCTTT. It translates to CSARTGMNTEAFF.

V and J are TRBV2 and TRBJ1-6; no firm D call. This CDR3 has 15 amino acids. Germline lookup yields CDR1 SNHLY and CDR2 FYNNEI. V dropped 8 bases and J dropped 3 bases, with 14 bases sitting between them. The CDR3 DNA follows: TGTGCCAGCTCGAGGCAGCAAGGCTATAATTCACCCCTCCACTTT. It translates to CASSRQQGYNSPLHF.

The V call is TRBV7-9, the J call TRBJ2-2, with D tentatively TRBD1 (6 bases). CDR3 length: 17 amino acids. The ends were cut back, 7 bases at V and 6 bases at J, with 24 bases in the middle. Germline CDR1 and CDR2: SEHNR and FQNEAQ (reference sequence). This CDR3 is CASTLGRQSGHPGELFF. CDR3 in DNA: TGTGCCAGCACCCTGGGAAGACAGTCGGGACACCCCGGGGAGCTGTTTTTT.

The chain recombines TRBV11-2 with TRBJ1-1; D is perhaps TRBD1 (6 bases). This CDR3 comprises 16 residues. Trimming cost V 5 bases and J 1 base, with 17 bases left between them. Germline V CDR1 and CDR2: SGHAT, FQNNGV. In DNA form, the CDR3 reads TGTGCCAGCAGCCAACTCCAAGGGGGAAAGAACACTGAAGCTTTCTTT. It yields the protein CASSQLQGGKNTEAFF.

The chain uses TRBV6-5 and TRBJ1-6; 9 bases fit TRBD1. From germline, CDR1 is MNHEY and CDR2 SVGAGI. This CDR3 has 15 residues. Losses at the gene ends were 6 bases for V and 7 bases for J; bases not matched to a gene: 7. CDR3 bases: TGTGCCAGCAGCTGGCCGGGACAGGGCAATTCACCCCTCCACTTT. Translation gives CASSWPGQGNSPLHF.

This sequence joins TRBV7-9 and TRBJ1-5; 9 bases fit TRBD1. V was clipped by 11 bases and J by 7 bases; unmatched bases: 9. The CDR3 sequence is 13 residues long. The germline CDR1 and CDR2 sequences are SEHNR and FQNEAQ (reference sequence). The CDR3 nucleotides read TGTGCCGGATCGGGACAGGGAAGGCAGCCCCAGCATTTT. This sequence encodes CAGSGQGRQPQHF. Full variable domain (missing parts from reference TRBV7-9 and TRBJ1-5): DTGVSQNPRHKITKRGQNVTFRCDPISEHNRLYWYRQTLGQGPEFLTYFQNEAQLEKSRLLSDRFSAERPKGSFSTLEIQRTEQGDSAMYLCAGSGQGRQPQHFGDGTRLSIL.

V is TRBV6-6 and J is TRBJ2-7; 9 nucleotides align to TRBD1. Per germline, CDR1 MNHNY and CDR2 SVGAGI (reference sequence). Losses at the gene ends were 6 bases for V and 6 bases for J; bases not matched to a gene: 12. The CDR3 consists of 15 residues. The CDR3 coding sequence is TGTGCCAGCAGGGACAGGGGAAGACTACTGGGCGAGCAGTACTTC. As protein: CASRDRGRLLGEQYF.